This record looks at one T cell receptor beta chain sequence and its context. Its matching antigen is unknown. These data belong to a study of CD8 T cells in ankylosing spondylitis. Study-level points and caveats: Within ankylosing spondylitis blood, a TCR beta motif made up of roughly eight highly homologous variants appeared to be characteristic. Disease-linked clones, CD8+, were relatively rare in peripheral blood. Disease-linked clones reportedly showed significant enrichment in matched ankylosing spondylitis synovial fluid. Earlier work had already found some motif variants in reactive arthritis synovial fluid and blood.

MiXCR, run by TCRdb on the 5' RACE reads, gives a single entry per CDR3 protein. The sample has a few hundred thousand distinct CDR3 sequences; roughly 12% are singletons. The V and J ends lost 6 bases and 4 bases, in that order; junction bases with no gene match: 5. This CDR3 has 14 residues. From germline, CDR1 is MDHEN and CDR2 SYDVKM. This receptor was identified in a male donor with ankylosing spondylitis. Material: blood, either unsorted or a sorted T cell fraction (not recorded which). J is TRBJ1-2 and V is TRBV28; 10 nucleotides match TRBD1. DNA for the CDR3: TGTGCCAGCAGACCGACAGGGGGCATCTATGGCTACACCTTC. Protein: CASRPTGGIYGYTF.